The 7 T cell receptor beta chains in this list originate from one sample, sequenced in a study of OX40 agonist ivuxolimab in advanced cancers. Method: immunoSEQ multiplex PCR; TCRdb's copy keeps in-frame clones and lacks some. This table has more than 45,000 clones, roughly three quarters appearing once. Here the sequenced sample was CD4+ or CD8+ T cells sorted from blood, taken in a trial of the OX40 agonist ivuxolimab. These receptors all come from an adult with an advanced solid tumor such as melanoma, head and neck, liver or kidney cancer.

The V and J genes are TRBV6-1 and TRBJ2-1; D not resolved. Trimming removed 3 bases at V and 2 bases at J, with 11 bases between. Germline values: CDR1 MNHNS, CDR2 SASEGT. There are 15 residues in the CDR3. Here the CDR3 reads CASSDSSPAYNEQFF. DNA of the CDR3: TGTGCCAGCAGTGATTCCTCGCCAGCCTACAATGAGCAGTTCTTC.

The DNA of the CDR3 is TGTGCCAGCAGCCGGTTTGGACTAATCCAGGTTGACACCGGGGAGCTGTTTTTT. The encoded protein is CASSRFGLIQVDTGELFF. The V call is TRBV5-6, the J call TRBJ2-2, with TRBD2 as a possible D gene (6 bases). This CDR3 is built from 18 residues. The V and J ends lost 4 bases and 3 bases respectively, with 22 bases between them. Germline values: CDR1 SGHDT, CDR2 YYEEEE. Full variable domain (rest looked up from reference TRBV5-6 and TRBJ2-2): DAGVTQSPTHLIKTRGQQVTLRCSPKSGHDTVSWYQQALGQGPQFIFQYYEEEERQRGNFPDRFSGHQFPNYSSELNVNALLLGDSALYLCASSRFGLIQVDTGELFFGEGSRLTVL.

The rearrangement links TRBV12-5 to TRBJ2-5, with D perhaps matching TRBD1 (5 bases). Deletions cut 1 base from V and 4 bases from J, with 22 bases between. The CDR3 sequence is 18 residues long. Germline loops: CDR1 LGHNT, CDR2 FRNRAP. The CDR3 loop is CASGLGYLLGRVVETQYF. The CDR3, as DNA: TGTGCTAGTGGTTTGGGATACCTACTGGGCAGGGTTGTAGAGACCCAGTACTTC.

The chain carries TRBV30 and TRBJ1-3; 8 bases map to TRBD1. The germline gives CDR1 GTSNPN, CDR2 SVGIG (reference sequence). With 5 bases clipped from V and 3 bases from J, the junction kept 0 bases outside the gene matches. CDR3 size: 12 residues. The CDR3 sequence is CAWGQGGNTIYF. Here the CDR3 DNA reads TGTGCCTGGGGACAGGGTGGAAACACCATATATTTT.

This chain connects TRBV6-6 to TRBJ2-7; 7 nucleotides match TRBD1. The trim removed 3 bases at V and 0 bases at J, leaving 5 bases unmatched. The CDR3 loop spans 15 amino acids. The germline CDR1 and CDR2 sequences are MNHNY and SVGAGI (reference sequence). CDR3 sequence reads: CASSYRTGDSYEQYF. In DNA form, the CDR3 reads TGTGCCAGCAGTTATCGCACAGGGGACTCCTACGAGCAGTACTTC.

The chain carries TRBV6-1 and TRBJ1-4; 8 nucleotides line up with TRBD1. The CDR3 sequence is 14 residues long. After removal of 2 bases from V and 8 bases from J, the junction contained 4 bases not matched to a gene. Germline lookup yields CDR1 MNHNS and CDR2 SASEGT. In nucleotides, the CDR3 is TGTGCCAGCAGTGAACAGGGGGCTTGGGAAAAACTGTTTTTT. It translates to CASSEQGAWEKLFF.

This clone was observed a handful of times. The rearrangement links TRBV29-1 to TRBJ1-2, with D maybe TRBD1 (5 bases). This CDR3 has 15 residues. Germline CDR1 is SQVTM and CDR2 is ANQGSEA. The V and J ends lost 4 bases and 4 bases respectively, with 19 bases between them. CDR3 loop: CSVVVVSRGGYGYTF. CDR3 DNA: TGCAGCGTTGTGGTGGTATCTCGGGGGGGCTATGGCTACACCTTC. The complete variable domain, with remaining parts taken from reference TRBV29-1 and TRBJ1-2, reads SAVISQKPSRDICQRGTSLTIQCQVDSQVTMMFWYRQQPGQSLTLIATANQGSEATYESGFVIDKFPISRPNLTFSTLTVSNMSPEDSSIYLCSVVVVSRGGYGYTFGSGTRLTVV.